This T cell receptor beta chain was identified during a study of molecular identifiers for immune sequencing clone quantification. For the study at large: Within a replicate experiment, RNA obtained from either roughly 18,000 or 92,000 naive CD8 cells was divided into five aliquots, and four of those aliquots were then sequenced. Notes on the study in general: With a barcode shared among identical TCR molecules, highly expanded clone sizes could be underestimated. In naive cells, under 1% of molecules belonged to clones above 20 RNA copies, against over 99% in effector cells.

From around 18,000 to 910,000 sorted cells, naive CD8 libraries were generated with 10%, 30% or 50% RNA. Remarks on this clonotype: Its antigen is as yet unknown.

Germline V gives CDR1 SEHNR, CDR2 FQNEAQ (reference sequence). V was clipped by 4 bases and J by 11 bases, with 17 bases between them. This CDR3 comprises 13 residues. TCRdb used MiXCR to reprocess the PCR reads, holding one entry per CDR3 protein. The sample has fewer than 9,000 distinct CDR3 sequences; around 33% are singletons. The source material was naive CD8+ T cells from blood, with Jurkat cell RNA spiked in. Sample subset: FACS-sorted CD8+CD4-CCR7+CD45RA+ naive T cells. The chain is built from TRBV7-9 and TRBJ1-2; D is unclear. The TCR sequence derives from a human donor in good health. Some libraries in this study had Jurkat cell RNA spiked in. CDR3 DNA sequence: TGTGCCAGCAGCTCACCTTTTCGGCAGTCTTACACCTTC. Translation gives CASSSPFRQSYTF.